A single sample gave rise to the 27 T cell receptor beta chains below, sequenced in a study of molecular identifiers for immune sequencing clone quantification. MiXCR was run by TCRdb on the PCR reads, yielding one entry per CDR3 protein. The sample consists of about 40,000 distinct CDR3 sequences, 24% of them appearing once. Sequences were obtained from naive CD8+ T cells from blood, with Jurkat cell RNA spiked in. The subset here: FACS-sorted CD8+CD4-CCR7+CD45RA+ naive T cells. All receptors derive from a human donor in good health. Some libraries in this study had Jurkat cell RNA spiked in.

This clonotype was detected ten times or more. The CDR3 here is CASSQDGVGTGANGNTIYF. DNA for the CDR3: TGTGCCAGCAGCCAAGACGGGGTCGGGACAGGGGCGAACGGAAACACCATATATTTT. The J gene is TRBJ1-3, the V gene TRBV3-1; TRBD1 aligns across 10 bases. The CDR3 totals 19 residues. In germline, CDR1 is LGHDT, CDR2 YNNKEL (reference sequence). J gave up 4 bases and V 0 bases, and 12 bases lay outside the gene matches.

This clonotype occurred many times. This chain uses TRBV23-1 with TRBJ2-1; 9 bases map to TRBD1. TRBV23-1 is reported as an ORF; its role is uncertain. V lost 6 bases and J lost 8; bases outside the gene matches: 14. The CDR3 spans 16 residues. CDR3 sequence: CASRDDGTGSGYEQFF. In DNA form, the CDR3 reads TGCGCCAGCAGGGATGACGGGACAGGGTCCGGCTATGAGCAGTTCTTC.

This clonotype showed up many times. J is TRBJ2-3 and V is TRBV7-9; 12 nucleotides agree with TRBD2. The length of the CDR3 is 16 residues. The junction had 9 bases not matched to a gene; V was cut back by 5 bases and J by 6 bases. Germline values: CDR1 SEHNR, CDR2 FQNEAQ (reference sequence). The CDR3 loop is CASSDTRTSGTDTQYF. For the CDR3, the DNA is TGTGCCAGCAGCGATACAAGGACTAGCGGGACGGATACGCAGTATTTT.

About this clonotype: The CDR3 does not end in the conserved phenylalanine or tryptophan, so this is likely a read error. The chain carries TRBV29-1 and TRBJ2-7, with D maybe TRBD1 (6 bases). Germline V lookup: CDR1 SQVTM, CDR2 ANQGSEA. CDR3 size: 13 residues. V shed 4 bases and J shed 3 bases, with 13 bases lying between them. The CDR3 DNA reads TGCAGCGTTGTCTGGATCAGGGGCTACGAGCAGTACTGC. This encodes CSVVWIRGYEQYC.

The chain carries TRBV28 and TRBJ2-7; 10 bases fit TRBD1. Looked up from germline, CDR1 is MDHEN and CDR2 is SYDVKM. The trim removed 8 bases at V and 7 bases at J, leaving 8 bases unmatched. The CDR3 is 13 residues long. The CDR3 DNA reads TGTGCCAGCGTGGGACAGGGGTTTTGGGAGCAGTACTTC. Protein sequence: CASVGQGFWEQYF.

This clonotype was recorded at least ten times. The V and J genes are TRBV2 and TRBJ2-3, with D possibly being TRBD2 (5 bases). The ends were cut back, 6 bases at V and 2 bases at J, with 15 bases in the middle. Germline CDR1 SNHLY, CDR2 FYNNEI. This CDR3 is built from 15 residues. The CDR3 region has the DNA TGTGCCAGCAGCGATCCAGGACTGAACACAGATACGCAGTATTTT. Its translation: CASSDPGLNTDTQYF. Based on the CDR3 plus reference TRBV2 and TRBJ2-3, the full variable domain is EPEVTQTPSHQVTQMGQEVILRCVPISNHLYFYWYRQILGQKVEFLVSFYNNEISEKSEIFDDQFSVERPDGSNFTLKIRSTKLEDSAMYFCASSDPGLNTDTQYFGPGTRLTVL.

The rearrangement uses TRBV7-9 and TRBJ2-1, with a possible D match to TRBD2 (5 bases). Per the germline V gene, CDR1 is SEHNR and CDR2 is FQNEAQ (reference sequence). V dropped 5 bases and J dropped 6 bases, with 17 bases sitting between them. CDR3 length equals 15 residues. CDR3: CASSGGSSPCNEQFF. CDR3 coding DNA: TGTGCCAGCAGCGGAGGTTCTAGTCCCTGCAATGAGCAGTTCTTC.

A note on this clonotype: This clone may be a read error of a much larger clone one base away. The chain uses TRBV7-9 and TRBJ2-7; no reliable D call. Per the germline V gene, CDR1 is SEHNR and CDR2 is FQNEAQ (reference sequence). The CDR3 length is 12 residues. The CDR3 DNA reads TGTGCCACCAGCTCCCGTCTCAACGAGCAGTACTTC. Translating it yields CATSSRLNEQYF.

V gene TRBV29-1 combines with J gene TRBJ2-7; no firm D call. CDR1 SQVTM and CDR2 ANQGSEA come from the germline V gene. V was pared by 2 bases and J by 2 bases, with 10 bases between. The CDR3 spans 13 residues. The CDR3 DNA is TGCAGCGTTGAACTGACAACCACCTACGAGCAGTACTTC. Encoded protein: CSVELTTTYEQYF.

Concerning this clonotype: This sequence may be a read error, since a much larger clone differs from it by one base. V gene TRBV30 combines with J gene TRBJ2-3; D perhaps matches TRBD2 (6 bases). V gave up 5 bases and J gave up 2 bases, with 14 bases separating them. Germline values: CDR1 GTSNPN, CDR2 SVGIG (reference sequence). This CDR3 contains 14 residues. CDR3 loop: CAWRGGADTDTQYF. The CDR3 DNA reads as TGTGCCTGGCGCGGAGGGGCCGACACAGATACGCAGTATTTT.

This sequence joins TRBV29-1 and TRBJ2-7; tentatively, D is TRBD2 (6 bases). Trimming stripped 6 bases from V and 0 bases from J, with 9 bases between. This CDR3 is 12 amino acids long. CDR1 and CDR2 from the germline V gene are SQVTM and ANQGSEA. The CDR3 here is CSVGDSSYEQYF. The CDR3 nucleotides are TGCAGCGTAGGGGACTCCTCCTACGAGCAGTACTTC.

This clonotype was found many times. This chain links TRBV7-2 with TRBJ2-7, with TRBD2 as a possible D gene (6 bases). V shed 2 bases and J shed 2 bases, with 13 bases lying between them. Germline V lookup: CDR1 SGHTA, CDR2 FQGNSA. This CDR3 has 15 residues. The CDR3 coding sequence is TGTGCCAGCAGCTTAATGGGGACTGCAACCTACGAGCAGTACTTC. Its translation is CASSLMGTATYEQYF.

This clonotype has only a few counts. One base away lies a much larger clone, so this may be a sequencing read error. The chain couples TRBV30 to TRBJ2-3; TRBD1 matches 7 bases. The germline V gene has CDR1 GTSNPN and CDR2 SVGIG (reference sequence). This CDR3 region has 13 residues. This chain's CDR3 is CTWTVGQGVTQYF. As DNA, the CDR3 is TGTACCTGGACCGTTGGCCAGGGGGTTACGCAGTATTTT.

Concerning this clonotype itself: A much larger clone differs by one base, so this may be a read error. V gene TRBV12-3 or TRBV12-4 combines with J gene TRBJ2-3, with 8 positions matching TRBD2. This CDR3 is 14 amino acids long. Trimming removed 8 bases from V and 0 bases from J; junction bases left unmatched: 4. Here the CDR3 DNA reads TGTGCCAGCGGTCCTAGCGGGAGCACAGATACGCAGTATTTT. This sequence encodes CASGPSGSTDTQYF.

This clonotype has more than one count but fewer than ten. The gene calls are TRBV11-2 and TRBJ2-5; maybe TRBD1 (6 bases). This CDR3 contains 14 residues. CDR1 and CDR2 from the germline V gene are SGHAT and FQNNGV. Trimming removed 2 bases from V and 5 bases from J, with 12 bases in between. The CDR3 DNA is TGTGCCAGCAGCTTATCAGGGGTTTCGGAGACCCAGTACTTC. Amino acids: CASSLSGVSETQYF.

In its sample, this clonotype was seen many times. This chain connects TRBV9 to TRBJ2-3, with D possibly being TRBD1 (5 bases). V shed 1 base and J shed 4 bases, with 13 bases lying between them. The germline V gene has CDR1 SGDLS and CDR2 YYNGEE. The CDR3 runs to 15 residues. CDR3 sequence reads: CASSVWGRAADTQYF. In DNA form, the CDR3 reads TGTGCCAGCAGCGTATGGGGCAGGGCGGCAGATACGCAGTATTTT.

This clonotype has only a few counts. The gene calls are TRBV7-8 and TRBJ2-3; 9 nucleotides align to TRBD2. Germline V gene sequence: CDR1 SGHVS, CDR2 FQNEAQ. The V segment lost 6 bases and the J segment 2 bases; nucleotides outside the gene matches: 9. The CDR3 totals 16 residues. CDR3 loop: CASSNLLAGNTDTQYF. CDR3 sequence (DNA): TGTGCCAGCAGTAACTTACTAGCGGGCAACACAGATACGCAGTATTTT.

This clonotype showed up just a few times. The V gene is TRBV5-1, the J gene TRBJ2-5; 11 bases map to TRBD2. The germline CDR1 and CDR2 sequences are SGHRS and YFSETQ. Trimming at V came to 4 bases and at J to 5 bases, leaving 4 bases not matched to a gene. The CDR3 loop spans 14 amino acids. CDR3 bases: TGCGCCAGCAGCGGGGGGACTAGCGGTGAGACCCAGTACTTC. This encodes CASSGGTSGETQYF.

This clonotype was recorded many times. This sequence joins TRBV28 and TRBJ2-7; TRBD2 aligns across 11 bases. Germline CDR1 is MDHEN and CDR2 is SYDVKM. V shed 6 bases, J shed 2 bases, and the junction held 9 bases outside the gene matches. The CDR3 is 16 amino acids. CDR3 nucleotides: TGTGCCAGCAGGTTTGCCGGGACTAGCGGAACCTACGAGCAGTACTTC. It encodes CASRFAGTSGTYEQYF. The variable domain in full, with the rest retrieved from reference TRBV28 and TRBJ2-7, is DVKVTQSSRYLVKRTGEKVFLECVQDMDHENMFWYRQDPGLGLRLIYFSYDVKMKEKGDIPEGYSVSREKKERFSLILESASTNQTSMYLCASRFAGTSGTYEQYFGPGTRLTVT.

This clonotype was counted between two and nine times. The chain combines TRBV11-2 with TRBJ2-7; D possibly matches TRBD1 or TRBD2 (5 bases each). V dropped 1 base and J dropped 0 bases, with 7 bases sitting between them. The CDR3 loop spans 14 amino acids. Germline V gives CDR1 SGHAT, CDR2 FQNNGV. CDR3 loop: CASSLAGSSYEQYF. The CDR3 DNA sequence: TGTGCCAGCAGCTTAGCAGGGAGCTCCTACGAGCAGTACTTC. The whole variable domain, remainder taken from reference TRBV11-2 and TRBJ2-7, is EAGVAQSPRYKIIEKRQSVAFWCNPISGHATLYWYQQILGQGPKLLIQFQNNGVVDDSQLPKDRFSAERLKGVDSTLKIQPAKLEDSAVYLCASSLAGSSYEQYFGPGTRLTVT.

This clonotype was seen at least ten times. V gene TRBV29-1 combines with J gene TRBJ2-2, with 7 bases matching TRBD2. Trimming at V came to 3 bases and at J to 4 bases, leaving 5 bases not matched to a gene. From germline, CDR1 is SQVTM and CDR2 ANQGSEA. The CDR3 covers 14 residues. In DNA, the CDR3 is TGCAGCGTTGAGCTGGGGGGGGGCACCGGGGAGCTGTTTTTT. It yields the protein CSVELGGGTGELFF.

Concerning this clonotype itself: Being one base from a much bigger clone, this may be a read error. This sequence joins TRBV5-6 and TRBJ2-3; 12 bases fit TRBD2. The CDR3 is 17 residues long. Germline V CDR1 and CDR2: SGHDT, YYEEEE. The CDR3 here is CASSLGLAGGSTGTQYF. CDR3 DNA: TGTGCCAGCAGCTTGGGGCTAGCGGGAGGGTCCACAGGTACGCAGTATTTT.

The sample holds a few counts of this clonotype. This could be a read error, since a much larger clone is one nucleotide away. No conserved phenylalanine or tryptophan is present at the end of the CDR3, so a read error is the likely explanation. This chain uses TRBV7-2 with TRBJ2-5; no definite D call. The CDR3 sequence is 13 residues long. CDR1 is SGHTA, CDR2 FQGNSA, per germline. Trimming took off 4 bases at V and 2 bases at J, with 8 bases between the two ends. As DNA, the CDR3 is TGTGCCAGCAGCTACTTTGAACAAGAGACCCAGTACTCC. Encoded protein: CASSYFEQETQYS.

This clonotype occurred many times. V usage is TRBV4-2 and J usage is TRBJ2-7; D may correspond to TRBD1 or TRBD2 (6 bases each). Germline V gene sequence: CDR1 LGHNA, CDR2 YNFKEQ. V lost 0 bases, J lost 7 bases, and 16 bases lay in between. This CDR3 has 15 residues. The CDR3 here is CASSQDHRDGGEQYF. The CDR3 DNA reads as TGTGCCAGCAGCCAAGATCACAGGGATGGGGGGGAGCAGTACTTC.

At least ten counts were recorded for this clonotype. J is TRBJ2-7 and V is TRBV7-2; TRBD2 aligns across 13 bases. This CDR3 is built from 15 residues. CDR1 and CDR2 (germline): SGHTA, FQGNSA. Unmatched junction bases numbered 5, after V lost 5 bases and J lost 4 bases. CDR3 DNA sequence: TGTGCCAGCAGCCCTGGGACTAGCGGGATGTACGAGCAGTACTTC. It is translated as CASSPGTSGMYEQYF.

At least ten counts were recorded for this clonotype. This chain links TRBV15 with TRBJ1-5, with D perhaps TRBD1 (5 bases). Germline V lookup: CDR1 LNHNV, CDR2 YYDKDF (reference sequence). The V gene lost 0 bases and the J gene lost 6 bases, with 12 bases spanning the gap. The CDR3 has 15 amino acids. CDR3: CATSRDYGGTQPQHF. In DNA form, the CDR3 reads TGTGCCACCAGCAGAGATTACGGGGGGACTCAGCCCCAGCATTTT.

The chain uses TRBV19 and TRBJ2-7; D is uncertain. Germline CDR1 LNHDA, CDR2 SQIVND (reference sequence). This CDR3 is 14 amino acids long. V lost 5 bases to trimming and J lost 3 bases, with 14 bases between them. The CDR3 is CASSPRLDHYEQYF. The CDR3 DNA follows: TGTGCCAGTAGTCCCCGACTGGACCACTACGAGCAGTACTTC.